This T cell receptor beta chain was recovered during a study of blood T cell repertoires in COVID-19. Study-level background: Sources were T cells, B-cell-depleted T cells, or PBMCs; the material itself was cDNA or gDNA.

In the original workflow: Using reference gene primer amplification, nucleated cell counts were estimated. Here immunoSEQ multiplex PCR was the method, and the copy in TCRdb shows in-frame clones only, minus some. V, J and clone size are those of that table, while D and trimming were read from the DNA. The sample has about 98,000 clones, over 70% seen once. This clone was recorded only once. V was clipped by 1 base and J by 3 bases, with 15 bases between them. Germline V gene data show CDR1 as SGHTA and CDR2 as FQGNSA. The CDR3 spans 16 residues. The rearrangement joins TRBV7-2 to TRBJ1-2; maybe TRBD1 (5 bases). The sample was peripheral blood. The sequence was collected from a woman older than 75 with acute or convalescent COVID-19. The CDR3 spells CASSLGPGGVDYGYTF. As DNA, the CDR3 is TGTGCCAGCAGCTTAGGGCCGGGGGGAGTTGACTATGGCTACACCTTC.